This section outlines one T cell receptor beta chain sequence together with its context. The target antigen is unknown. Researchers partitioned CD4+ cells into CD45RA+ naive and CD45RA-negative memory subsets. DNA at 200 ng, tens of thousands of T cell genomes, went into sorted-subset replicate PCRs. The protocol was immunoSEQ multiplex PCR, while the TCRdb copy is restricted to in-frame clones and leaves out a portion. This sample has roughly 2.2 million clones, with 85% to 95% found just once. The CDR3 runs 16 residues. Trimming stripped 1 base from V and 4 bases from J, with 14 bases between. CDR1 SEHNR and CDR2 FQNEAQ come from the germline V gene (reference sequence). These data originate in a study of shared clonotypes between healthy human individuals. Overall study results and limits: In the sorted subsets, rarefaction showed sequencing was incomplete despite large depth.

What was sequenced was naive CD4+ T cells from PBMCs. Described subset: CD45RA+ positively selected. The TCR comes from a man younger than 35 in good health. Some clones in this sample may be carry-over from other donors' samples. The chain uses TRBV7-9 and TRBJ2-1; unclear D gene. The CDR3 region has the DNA TGTGCCAGCAGCTTAGTGGGCAGCACAAAGTACAATGAGCAGTTCTTC. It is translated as CASSLVGSTKYNEQFF.